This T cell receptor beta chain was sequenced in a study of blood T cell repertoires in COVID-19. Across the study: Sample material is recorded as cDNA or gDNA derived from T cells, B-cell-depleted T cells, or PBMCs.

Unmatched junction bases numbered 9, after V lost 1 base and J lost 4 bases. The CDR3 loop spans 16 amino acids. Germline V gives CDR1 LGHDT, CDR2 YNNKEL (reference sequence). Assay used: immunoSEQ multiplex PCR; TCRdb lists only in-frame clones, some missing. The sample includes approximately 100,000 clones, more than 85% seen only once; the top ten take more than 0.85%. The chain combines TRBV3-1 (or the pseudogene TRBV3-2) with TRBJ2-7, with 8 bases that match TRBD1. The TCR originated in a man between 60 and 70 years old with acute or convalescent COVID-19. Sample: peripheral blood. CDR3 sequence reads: CASSQGSRGREYEQYF. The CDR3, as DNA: TGTGCCAGCAGCCAAGGGTCCAGGGGGCGCGAGTACGAGCAGTACTTC.